Presented here are 20 T cell receptor beta chains from one specimen sequenced in a study of shared clonotypes between healthy human individuals. Sequenced by immunoSEQ multiplex PCR; TCRdb stores in-frame clones only, minus some. The table has roughly 2.6 million clones, around nine tenths seen once. Material for sequencing was naive CD4+ T cells sorted from blood. Subset meaning: CD45RA+ positively selected. These receptors all come from a young man in good health.

This chain links TRBV6-7 with TRBJ2-7; D remains ambiguous. TRBV6-7 is identified as an open reading frame with a role that is uncertain. Trimming took 4 bases from V and 5 from J, leaving 21 bases between them. This CDR3 comprises 16 residues. The DNA of the CDR3 is TGTGCCAGCAGTTCCACGGACGGTTCATTTAGCCACGAGCAGTACTTC. Encoded protein: CASSSTDGSFSHEQYF.

The V and J genes are TRBV6-5 and TRBJ2-7, with D perhaps matching TRBD1 or TRBD2 (5 bases each). V was pared by 6 bases and J by 1 base, with 13 bases between. CDR1 is MNHEY, CDR2 SVGAGI, per germline. The CDR3 sequence is 14 residues long. This CDR3 reads CASRTGTRSYEQYF. CDR3 DNA: TGTGCCAGCAGAACCGGGACGAGGTCCTACGAGCAGTACTTC.

The CDR3 spells CASRITGDNTEAFF. CDR3 nucleotide sequence: TGCGCCAGCAGAATTACAGGAGATAACACTGAAGCTTTCTTT. This chain links TRBV5-1 with TRBJ1-1, with D possibly TRBD1 on 5 matching bases. V shed 5 bases and J shed 2 bases, with 13 bases lying between them. Germline V CDR1 and CDR2: SGHRS, YFSETQ. This CDR3 spans 14 amino acids.

In this sample, this clone turned up a few times. This chain joins TRBV6-5 and TRBJ1-2; 8 nucleotides match TRBD1. The CDR3 loop spans 13 amino acids. Per the germline V gene, CDR1 is MNHEY and CDR2 is SVGAGI. V was clipped by 5 bases and J by 6 bases; unmatched bases: 5. The CDR3 spells CASSTRTGHGYTF. DNA of the CDR3: TGTGCCAGCAGTACGCGGACAGGGCATGGCTACACCTTC.

A remark on this clone: The same CDR3 is also encoded by other DNA sequences in this sample. The chain employs TRBV5-1 and TRBJ1-1, with 9 bases fitting TRBD1. The trim removed 0 bases at V and 2 bases at J, leaving 2 bases unmatched. Germline CDR1 and CDR2: SGHRS and YFSETQ. The CDR3 consists of 15 residues. The CDR3 DNA sequence: TGCGCCAGCAGCTTGGGGACAGGGGAAAACACTGAAGCTTTCTTT. Protein product: CASSLGTGENTEAFF.

The V and J genes are TRBV2 and TRBJ2-7; 9 bases match TRBD2. Germline V gene sequence: CDR1 SNHLY, CDR2 FYNNEI. The CDR3 extends over 14 amino acids. V dropped 6 bases and J dropped 7; count of bases not matched to a gene: 10. For the CDR3, the DNA is TGTGCCAGCAGGACTAGCGGAAAAACGGGGGAGCAGTACTTC. It specifies CASRTSGKTGEQYF.

V usage is TRBV15 and J usage is TRBJ2-2; D ambiguous. CDR3 length: 16 amino acids. Germline-derived CDR1 and CDR2 are LNHNV and YYDKDF (reference sequence). The V end lost 5 bases, the J end lost 3 bases, and 16 bases lay between the germline ends. For the CDR3, the DNA is TGTGCCACCAGCCGCTTAGACTCAAGAGACACCGGGGAGCTGTTTTTT. It encodes CATSRLDSRDTGELFF.

The chain carries TRBV15 and TRBJ1-2, with 8 bases aligning to TRBD1. Losses at the gene ends were 6 bases for V and 2 bases for J; bases not matched to a gene: 5. Germline loops: CDR1 LNHNV, CDR2 YYDKDF (reference sequence). This CDR3 has 14 residues. The CDR3 nucleotides read TGTGCCACCAGGGAATGGGACAGGAACTATGGCTACACCTTC. Amino acids: CATREWDRNYGYTF.

The V gene is TRBV2, the J gene TRBJ2-5; the D is unclear. V was pared by 5 bases and J by 2 bases, with 6 bases between. The germline CDR1 and CDR2 sequences are SNHLY and FYNNEI. The CDR3 has 12 residues. The CDR3 is CASSILQETQYF. CDR3 bases: TGTGCCAGCAGTATACTACAAGAGACCCAGTACTTC.

The chain combines TRBV6-5 with TRBJ2-7; 7 bases are shared with TRBD2. Looked up from germline, CDR1 is MNHEY and CDR2 is SVGAGI. This CDR3 comprises 14 residues. After removal of 10 bases from V and 3 bases from J, the junction contained 12 bases not matched to a gene. The CDR3 loop is CATRRAGDSYEQYF. DNA for the CDR3: TGTGCCACCCGTAGGGCGGGAGACAGCTACGAGCAGTACTTC.

The rearrangement joins TRBV6-6 to TRBJ1-1, with TRBD1 matching 9 bases. This CDR3 is 16 amino acids long. V gave up 0 bases and J gave up 0 bases; unmatched junction bases: 2. Germline V gives CDR1 MNHNY, CDR2 SVGAGI (reference sequence). The CDR3 spells CASSYSGQGLNTEAFF. The CDR3 nucleotides are TGTGCCAGCAGTTACTCGGGACAGGGCCTGAACACTGAAGCTTTCTTT.

This sequence joins TRBV5-4 and TRBJ2-7; D may match TRBD1 or TRBD2 (6 bases each). This CDR3 spans 14 amino acids. With 0 bases removed from V and 6 bases from J, the gap between germline ends came to 13 bases. The germline V gene has CDR1 SGHNT and CDR2 YYREEE (reference sequence). The CDR3 nucleotides are TGTGCCAGCAGCTTGGAGGCCAGGGGACTCGAGCAGTACTTC. Translated: CASSLEARGLEQYF.

The genes are TRBV5-6 and TRBJ1-1; possible D gene TRBD1, 6 bases. Germline loops: CDR1 SGHDT, CDR2 YYEEEE. The V end was cut by 2 bases, the J end by 10 bases, with 18 bases between. The CDR3 sequence is 14 residues long. Here the CDR3 DNA reads TGTGCCAGCAGCTTATCCCCCCAGGGGAAGGTAGCTTTCTTT. It specifies CASSLSPQGKVAFF. Complete variable domain (other parts from reference TRBV5-6 and TRBJ1-1): DAGVTQSPTHLIKTRGQQVTLRCSPKSGHDTVSWYQQALGQGPQFIFQYYEEEERQRGNFPDRFSGHQFPNYSSELNVNALLLGDSALYLCASSLSPQGKVAFFGQGTRLTVV.

This clone was detected a few times. The V gene is TRBV7-9, the J gene TRBJ1-5; perhaps TRBD1 as D (5 bases). There are 15 residues in the CDR3. Germline V gene sequence: CDR1 SEHNR, CDR2 FQNEAQ (reference sequence). Trimming took off 10 bases at V and 11 bases at J, with 27 bases between the two ends. CDR3 bases: TGTGCCAAGCAATTCGGGGACGCTGCAATGAAGGCCCAGCATTTT. The encoded protein is CAKQFGDAAMKAQHF.

As to this clone: The sample holds other DNA sequences that translate to the same CDR3. The rearrangement joins TRBV5-1 to TRBJ2-2; D might be TRBD1 (5 bases). V lost 2 bases, J lost 3 bases, and 5 bases lay in between. Germline CDR1 is SGHRS and CDR2 is YFSETQ. The CDR3 is made up of 13 amino acids. The CDR3 DNA reads TGCGCCAGCAGCTTAGGGGACACCGGGGAGCTGTTTTTT. This sequence encodes CASSLGDTGELFF.

This clone appeared a single time. This chain joins TRBV19 and TRBJ1-5; 7 bases match TRBD1. The J segment lost 0 bases and the V segment lost 5 bases, leaving 4 bases of the junction unmatched. This CDR3 has 15 residues. Germline V gene lookup returns CDR1 LNHDA and CDR2 SQIVND (reference sequence). The CDR3 DNA follows: TGTGCCAGTAGTCTACAGGGGTTTAGCAATCAGCCCCAGCATTTT. It encodes CASSLQGFSNQPQHF.

The chain recombines TRBV18 with TRBJ1-5, with 10 bases that match TRBD1. The CDR3 has 15 amino acids. Germline V CDR1 and CDR2: KGHSH, LQKENI. V was pared by 3 bases and J by 7 bases, with 6 bases of the junction left unmatched. The CDR3 bases are TGTGCCAGCTCACCGGGGGACAGGGGCCAACAGCCCCAGCATTTT. Translation gives CASSPGDRGQQPQHF.

The rearrangement joins TRBV18 to TRBJ2-7; D possibly uses TRBD1 or TRBD2 (5 bases each). The CDR3 has 15 residues. V was pared by 3 bases and J by 2 bases, with 14 bases between. Germline loops: CDR1 KGHSH, CDR2 LQKENI. CDR3 loop: CASSPELGRTYEQYF. CDR3 coding DNA: TGTGCCAGCTCACCCGAGTTGGGACGGACCTACGAGCAGTACTTC.

Concerning this clone itself: The sample has other DNA sequences that encode this CDR3 too. The chain uses TRBV5-1 and TRBJ2-5; no firm D call. Per germline, CDR1 SGHRS and CDR2 YFSETQ. The V end was cut by 2 bases, the J end by 5 bases, with 4 bases between. The CDR3 contains 11 residues. This CDR3 reads CASSFGETQYF. The CDR3 nucleotides are TGCGCCAGCAGCTTCGGCGAGACCCAGTACTTC.

The chain employs TRBV6-6 and TRBJ2-7, with no clear D. CDR1 and CDR2 from the germline V gene are MNHNY and SVGAGI (reference sequence). This CDR3 has 12 amino acids. Trimming pared 6 bases from V and 0 bases from J, leaving 6 bases between. The CDR3 loop reads CASRVLSYEQYF. The DNA for the CDR3 is TGTGCCAGCAGGGTCCTCTCCTACGAGCAGTACTTC.